This entry describes one T cell receptor beta chain. This sample is part of a study of T cells in tumors and immune-related adverse events. TCRdb's copy holds only in-frame clones and misses some; the assay was immunoSEQ multiplex PCR. The sample lists approximately 600 clones, 70% to 90% occurring once. Trimming stripped 5 bases from V and 2 bases from J, with 6 bases between. The length of the CDR3 is 13 residues. Germline V gives CDR1 MDHEN, CDR2 SYDVKM. The clonotype was recovered from a female donor with metastatic renal cell carcinoma. The sample in question was tumor tissue, obtained from a patient treated with anti-PD-1 therapy. This chain joins TRBV28 and TRBJ2-2; D not certain. In DNA, the CDR3 is TGTGCCAGCAGTCCCCAAAACACCGGGGAGCTGTTTTTT. This encodes CASSPQNTGELFF.